This paragraph reports one TCR beta chain. The CDR3 end lies 3 residues beyond the end of the read and is filled in from the germline J gene. The data were produced by immunoSEQ multiplex PCR, yet TCRdb's version contains in-frame clones alone and is incomplete. The repertoire table contains tens of thousands of clones. CDR1 and CDR2 (germline): SGHNT, YYREEE (reference sequence). With V trimmed by 4 bases and J by 0 bases, 6 bases remained unmatched. This CDR3 region has 15 residues. This record comes from a study of T cells in women clearing cervical HPV infection. In the study overall: Controls gave blood once infection was undetectable; cases at lesion identification.

Prevalent HPV16 infections were excluded; only incident single HPV16 infections included. The gene calls are TRBV5-4 and TRBJ1-1; 7 positions agree with TRBD1. The clonotype comes from a woman aged 18-70 years with a cervical HPV16 infection that either progressed to CIN3+ or cleared (not recorded which). The sample taken for sequencing was blood buffy coat. The CDR3 bases that were read are TGTGCCAGCAGCAACCCGGGACAGTTGAACACTGAA. Translated: CASSNPGQLNTE. The full CDR3 protein is CASSNPGQLNTEAFF.